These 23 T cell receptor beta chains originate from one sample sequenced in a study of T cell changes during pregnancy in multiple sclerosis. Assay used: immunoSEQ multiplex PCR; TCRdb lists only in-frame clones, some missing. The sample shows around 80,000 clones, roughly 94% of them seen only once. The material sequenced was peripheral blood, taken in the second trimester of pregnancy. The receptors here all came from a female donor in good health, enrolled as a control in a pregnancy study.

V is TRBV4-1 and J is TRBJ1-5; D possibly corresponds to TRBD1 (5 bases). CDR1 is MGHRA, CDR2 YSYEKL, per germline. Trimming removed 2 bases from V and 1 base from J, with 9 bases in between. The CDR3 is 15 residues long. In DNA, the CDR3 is TGCGCCAGCAGCCAACGGCAGGGCAGCAATCAGCCCCAGCATTTT. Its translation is CASSQRQGSNQPQHF.

The DNA of the CDR3 is TGCAGCGCACTAAGGGACAGGGGAGGGGATACGCAGTATTTT. This gives the protein CSALRDRGGDTQYF. The chain is built from TRBV29-1 and TRBJ2-3, with 10 bases that match TRBD1. Germline V gene data show CDR1 as SQVTM and CDR2 as ANQGSEA. This CDR3 has 14 amino acids. With 7 bases clipped from V and 6 bases from J, the junction kept 10 bases outside the gene matches.

In nucleotides, the CDR3 is TGTGCCAGCACAGGCTACAATGAGCAGTTCTTC. Amino acid sequence: CASTGYNEQFF. V and J are TRBV2 and TRBJ2-1, with D unresolved. There are 11 residues in the CDR3. Germline lookup yields CDR1 SNHLY and CDR2 FYNNEI. V shed 7 bases and J shed 3 bases, with 4 bases lying between them.

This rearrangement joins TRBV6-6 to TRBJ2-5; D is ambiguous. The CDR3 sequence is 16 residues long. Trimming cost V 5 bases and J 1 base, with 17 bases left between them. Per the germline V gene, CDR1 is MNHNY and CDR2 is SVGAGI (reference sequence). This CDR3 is CASSLPGRSVQETQYF. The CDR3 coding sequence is TGTGCCAGCAGTCTCCCGGGTCGCTCCGTCCAAGAGACCCAGTACTTC.

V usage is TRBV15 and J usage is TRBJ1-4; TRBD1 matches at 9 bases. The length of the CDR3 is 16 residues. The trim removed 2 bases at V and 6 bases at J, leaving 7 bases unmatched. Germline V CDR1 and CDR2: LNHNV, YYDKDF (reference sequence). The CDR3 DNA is TGTGCCACCAGCAGAAGACTGGGACAGGGATATGAAAAACTGTTTTTT. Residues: CATSRRLGQGYEKLFF.

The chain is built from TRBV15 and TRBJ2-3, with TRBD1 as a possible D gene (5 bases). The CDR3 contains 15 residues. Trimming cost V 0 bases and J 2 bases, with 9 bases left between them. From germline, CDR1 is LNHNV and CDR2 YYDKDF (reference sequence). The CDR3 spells CATSREGQDTDTQYF. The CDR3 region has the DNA TGTGCCACCAGCAGAGAGGGGCAGGACACAGATACGCAGTATTTT.

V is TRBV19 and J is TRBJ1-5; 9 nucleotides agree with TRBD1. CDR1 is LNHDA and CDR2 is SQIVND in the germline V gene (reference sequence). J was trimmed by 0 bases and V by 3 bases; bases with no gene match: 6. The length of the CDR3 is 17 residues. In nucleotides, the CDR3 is TGTGCCAGTAGTATGAGAGGACAGGGGTATAGCAATCAGCCCCAGCATTTT. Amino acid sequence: CASSMRGQGYSNQPQHF. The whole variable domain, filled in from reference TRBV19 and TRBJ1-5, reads DGGITQSPKYLFRKEGQNVTLSCEQNLNHDAMYWYRQDPGQGLRLIYYSQIVNDFQKGDIAEGYSVSREKKESFPLTVTSAQKNPTAFYLCASSMRGQGYSNQPQHFGDGTRLSIL.

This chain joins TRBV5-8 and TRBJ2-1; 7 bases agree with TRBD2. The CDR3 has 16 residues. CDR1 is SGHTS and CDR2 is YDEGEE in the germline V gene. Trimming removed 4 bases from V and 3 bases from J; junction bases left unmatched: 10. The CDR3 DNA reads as TGTGCCAGCAGCCCCATGTGGGCGGGAGACTACAATGAGCAGTTCTTC. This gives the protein CASSPMWAGDYNEQFF.

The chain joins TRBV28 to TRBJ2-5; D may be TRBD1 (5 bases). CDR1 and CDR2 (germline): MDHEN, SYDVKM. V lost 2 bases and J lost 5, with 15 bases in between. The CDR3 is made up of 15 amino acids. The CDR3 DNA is TGTGCCAGCAGTTTACAGGGCTCTGAGTTGGAGACCCAGTACTTC. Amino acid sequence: CASSLQGSELETQYF. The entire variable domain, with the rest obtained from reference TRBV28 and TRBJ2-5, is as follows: DVKVTQSSRYLVKRTGEKVFLECVQDMDHENMFWYRQDPGLGLRLIYFSYDVKMKEKGDIPEGYSVSREKKERFSLILESASTNQTSMYLCASSLQGSELETQYFGPGTRLLVL.

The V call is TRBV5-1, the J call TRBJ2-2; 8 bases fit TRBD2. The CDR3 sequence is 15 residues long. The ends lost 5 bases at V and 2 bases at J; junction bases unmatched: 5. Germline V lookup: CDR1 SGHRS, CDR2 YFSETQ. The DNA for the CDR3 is TGCGCCAGCAGATCAAGCGGGAGTAACACCGGGGAGCTGTTTTTT. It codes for CASRSSGSNTGELFF.

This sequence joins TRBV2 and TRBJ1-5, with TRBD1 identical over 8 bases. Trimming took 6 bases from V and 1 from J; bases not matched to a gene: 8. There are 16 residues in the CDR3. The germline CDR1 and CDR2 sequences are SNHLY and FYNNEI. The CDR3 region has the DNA TGTGCCAGCAGAATTGCTACAGGGGGAAGCAATCAGCCCCAGCATTTT. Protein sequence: CASRIATGGSNQPQHF.

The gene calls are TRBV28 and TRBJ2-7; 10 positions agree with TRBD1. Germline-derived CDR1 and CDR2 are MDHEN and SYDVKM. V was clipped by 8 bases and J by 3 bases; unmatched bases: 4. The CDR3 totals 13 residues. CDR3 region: CASGTGAIYEQYF. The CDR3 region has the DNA TGTGCCAGCGGGACAGGGGCGATCTACGAGCAGTACTTC.

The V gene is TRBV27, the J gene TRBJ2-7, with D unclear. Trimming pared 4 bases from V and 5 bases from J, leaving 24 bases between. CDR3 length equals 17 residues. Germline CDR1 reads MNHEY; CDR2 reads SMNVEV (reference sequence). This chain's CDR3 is CASSSGSPRSLLHEQYF. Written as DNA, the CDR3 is TGTGCCAGCAGTTCCGGGTCCCCAAGAAGCCTCCTCCACGAGCAGTACTTC.

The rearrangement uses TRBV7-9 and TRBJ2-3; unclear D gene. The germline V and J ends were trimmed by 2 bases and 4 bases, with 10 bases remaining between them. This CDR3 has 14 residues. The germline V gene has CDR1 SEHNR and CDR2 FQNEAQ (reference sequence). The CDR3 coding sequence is TGTGCCAGCAGCTTACAGATGGGCGCAGATACGCAGTATTTT. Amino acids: CASSLQMGADTQYF.

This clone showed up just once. The CDR3 region is CASSSTSGTDTQYF. The CDR3, as DNA: TGCGCCAGCAGCTCGACTAGCGGGACGGATACGCAGTATTTT. This chain uses TRBV5-1 with TRBJ2-3; 11 nucleotides agree with TRBD2. The junction had 3 bases not matched to a gene; V was cut back by 3 bases and J by 6 bases. The germline V gene encodes CDR1 SGHRS and CDR2 YFSETQ. This CDR3 region has 14 residues. Based on the CDR3 plus reference TRBV5-1 and TRBJ2-3, the full variable domain is KAGVTQTPRYLIKTRGQQVTLSCSPISGHRSVSWYQQTPGQGLQFLFEYFSETQRNKGNFPGRFSGRQFSNSRSEMNVSTLELGDSALYLCASSSTSGTDTQYFGPGTRLTVL.

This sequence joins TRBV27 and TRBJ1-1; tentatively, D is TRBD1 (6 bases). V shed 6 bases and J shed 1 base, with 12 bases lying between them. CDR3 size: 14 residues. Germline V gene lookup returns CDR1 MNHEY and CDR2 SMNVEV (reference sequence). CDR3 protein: CASRTGTPNTEAFF. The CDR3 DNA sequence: TGTGCCAGCAGAACCGGGACACCGAACACTGAAGCTTTCTTT.

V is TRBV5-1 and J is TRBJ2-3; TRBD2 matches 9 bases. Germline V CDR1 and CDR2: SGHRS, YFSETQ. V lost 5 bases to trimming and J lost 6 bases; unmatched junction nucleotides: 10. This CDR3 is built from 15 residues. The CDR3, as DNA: TGCGCCAGCAGACCGGGGCTAGCGGGACCCGATACGCAGTATTTT. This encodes CASRPGLAGPDTQYF.

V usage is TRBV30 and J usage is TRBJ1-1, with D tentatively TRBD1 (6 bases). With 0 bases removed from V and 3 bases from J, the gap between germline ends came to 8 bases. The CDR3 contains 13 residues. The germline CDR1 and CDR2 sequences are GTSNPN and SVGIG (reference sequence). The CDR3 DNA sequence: TGTGCCTGGAGTGTGAGGGGGTACACTGAAGCTTTCTTT. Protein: CAWSVRGYTEAFF.

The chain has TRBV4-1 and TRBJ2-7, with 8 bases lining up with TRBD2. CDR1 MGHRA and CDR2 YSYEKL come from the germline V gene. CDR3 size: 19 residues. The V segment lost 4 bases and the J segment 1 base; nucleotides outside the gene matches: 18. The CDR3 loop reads CASSRLPGLAGQPSYEQYF. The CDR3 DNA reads TGCGCCAGCAGCCGACTCCCGGGGCTAGCGGGCCAACCTTCCTACGAGCAGTACTTC.

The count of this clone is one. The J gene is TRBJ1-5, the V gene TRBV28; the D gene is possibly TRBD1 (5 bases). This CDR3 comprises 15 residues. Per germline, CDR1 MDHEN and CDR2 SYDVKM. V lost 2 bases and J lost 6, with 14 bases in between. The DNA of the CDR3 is TGTGCCAGCAGTTTAGTCGGTCAGGGTTTTCAGCCCCAGCATTTT. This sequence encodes CASSLVGQGFQPQHF.

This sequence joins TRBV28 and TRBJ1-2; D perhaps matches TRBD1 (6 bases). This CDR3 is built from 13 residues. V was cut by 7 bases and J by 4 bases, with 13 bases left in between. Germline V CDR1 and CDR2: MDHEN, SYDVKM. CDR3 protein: CASTRQAGYGYTF. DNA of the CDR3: TGTGCCAGCACCAGACAGGCGGGCTATGGCTACACCTTC.

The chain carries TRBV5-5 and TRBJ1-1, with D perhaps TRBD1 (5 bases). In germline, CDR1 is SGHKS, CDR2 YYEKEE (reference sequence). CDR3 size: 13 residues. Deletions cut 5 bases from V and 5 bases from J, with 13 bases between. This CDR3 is CASSRGGWTEAFF. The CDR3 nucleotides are TGTGCCAGCAGTCGGGGGGGATGGACTGAAGCTTTCTTT.

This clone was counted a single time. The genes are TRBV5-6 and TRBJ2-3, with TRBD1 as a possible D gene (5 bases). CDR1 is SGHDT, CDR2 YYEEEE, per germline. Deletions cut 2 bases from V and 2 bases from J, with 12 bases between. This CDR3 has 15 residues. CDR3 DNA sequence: TGTGCCAGCAGCTTAACAGGTTCTATCACAGATACGCAGTATTTT. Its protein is CASSLTGSITDTQYF.